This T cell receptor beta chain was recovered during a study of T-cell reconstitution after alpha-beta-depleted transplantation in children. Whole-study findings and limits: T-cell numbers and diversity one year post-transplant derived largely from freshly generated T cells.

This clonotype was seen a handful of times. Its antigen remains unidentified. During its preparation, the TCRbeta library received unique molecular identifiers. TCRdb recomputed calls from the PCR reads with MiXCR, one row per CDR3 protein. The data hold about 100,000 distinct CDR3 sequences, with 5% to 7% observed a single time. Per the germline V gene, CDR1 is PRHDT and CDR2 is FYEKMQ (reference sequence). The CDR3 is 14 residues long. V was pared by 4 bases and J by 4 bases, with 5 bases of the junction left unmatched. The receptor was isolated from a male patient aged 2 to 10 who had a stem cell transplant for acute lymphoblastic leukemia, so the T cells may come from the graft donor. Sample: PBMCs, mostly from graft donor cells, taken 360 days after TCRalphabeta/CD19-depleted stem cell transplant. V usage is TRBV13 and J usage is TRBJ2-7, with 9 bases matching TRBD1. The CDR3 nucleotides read TGTGCCAGCAGCTCCTGGACAGGGGCGTACGAGCAGTACTTC. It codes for CASSSWTGAYEQYF.